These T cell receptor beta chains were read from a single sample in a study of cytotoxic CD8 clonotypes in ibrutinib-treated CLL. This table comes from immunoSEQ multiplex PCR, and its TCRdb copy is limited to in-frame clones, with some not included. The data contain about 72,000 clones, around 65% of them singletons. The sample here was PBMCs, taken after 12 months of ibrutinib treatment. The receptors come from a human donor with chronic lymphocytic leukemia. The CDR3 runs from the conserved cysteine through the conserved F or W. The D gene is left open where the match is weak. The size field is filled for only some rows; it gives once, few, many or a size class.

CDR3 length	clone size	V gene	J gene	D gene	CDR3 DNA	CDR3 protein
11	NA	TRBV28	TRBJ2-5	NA	TGTGCCAGCACCCTAAGGGAGACCCAGTACTTC	CASTLRETQYF
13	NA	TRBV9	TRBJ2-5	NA	TGTGCCAGCAGCGTGTCAAGACAAGAGACCCAGTACTTC	CASSVSRQETQYF
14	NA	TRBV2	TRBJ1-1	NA	TGTGCCAGCAGTCTAGGACGGATGAACACTGAAGCTTTCTTT	CASSLGRMNTEAFF
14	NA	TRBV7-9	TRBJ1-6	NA	TGTGCCAGCAGCCCACGGGGGGGGAGTTCACCCCTCCACTTT	CASSPRGGSSPLHF
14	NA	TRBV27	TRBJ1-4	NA	TGTGCCAGCAGTAGAGGGGGGCGGAATGAAAAACTGTTTTTT	CASSRGGRNEKLFF
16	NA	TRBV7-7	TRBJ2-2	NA	TGTGCCAGCAGCTCCTCGGGACTGATTGGTACCGGGGAGCTGTTTTTT	CASSSSGLIGTGELFF
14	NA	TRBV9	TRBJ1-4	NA	TGTGCCAGCAGCCGGGGGGGCAGCGAAGAAAAACTGTTTTTT	CASSRGGSEEKLFF
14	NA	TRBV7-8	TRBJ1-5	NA	TGTGCCAGCAGCTTAGAGGCGGGGGCCCAGCCCCAGCATTTT	CASSLEAGAQPQHF
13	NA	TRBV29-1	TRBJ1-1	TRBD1	TGCAGCGTGGGGACAGGGGGAGGCACTGAAGCTTTCTTT	CSVGTGGGTEAFF
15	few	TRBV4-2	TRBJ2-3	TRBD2	TGTGCCAGCAGCCGCCAGCGGGGGCGGTTGGATACGCAGTATTTT	CASSRQRGRLDTQYF
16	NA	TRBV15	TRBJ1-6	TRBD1	TGTGCCACCAGCAGACCCCTCGGACAGGGCCTTTCACCCCTCCACTTT	CATSRPLGQGLSPLHF
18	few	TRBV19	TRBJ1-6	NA	TGTGCCAGTAGTATTTTCTACAGGGTTCACTCCTATAATTCACCCCTCCACTTT	CASSIFYRVHSYNSPLHF
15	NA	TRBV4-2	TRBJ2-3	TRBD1	TGTGCCAGCAGCCCGCGGACAGGGAGCACAGATACGCAGTATTTT	CASSPRTGSTDTQYF
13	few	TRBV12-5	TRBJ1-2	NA	TGTGCTAGTGGTTTGGCCGGAAGCTATGGCTACACCTTC	CASGLAGSYGYTF
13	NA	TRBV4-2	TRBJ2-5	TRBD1	TGTGCCAGCAGCGATACAGGGGACGAGACCCAGTACTTC	CASSDTGDETQYF
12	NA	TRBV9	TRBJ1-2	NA	TGTGCCAGCAGCCACTTTAACTATGGCTACATCTTC	CASSHFNYGYIF
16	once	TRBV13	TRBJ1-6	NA	TGTGCCAGCAGCCCCAGGGGAAGGTCCTATAATTCACCCCTCCACTTT	CASSPRGRSYNSPLHF
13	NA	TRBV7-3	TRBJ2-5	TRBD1	TGTGCCAGCAGCTGGACAGGGAAGGAGACCCAGTACTTC	CASSWTGKETQYF
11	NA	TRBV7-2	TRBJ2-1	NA	TGTGCCAGCAGCAACGGGTATGAGCAGTTCTTC	CASSNGYEQFF
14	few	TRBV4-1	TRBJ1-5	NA	TGCGCCAGCAGCCAAGATAAACAGGGTCAGCCCCAGCATTTT	CASSQDKQGQPQHF
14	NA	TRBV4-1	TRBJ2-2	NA	TGCGCCAGCAGCCACGTAGGGGGCACCGGGGAGCTGTTTTTT	CASSHVGGTGELFF
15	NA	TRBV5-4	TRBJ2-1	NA	TGTGCCAGCAGCTTGCGGTCTCTCTCCTACAATGAGCAGTTCTTC	CASSLRSLSYNEQFF
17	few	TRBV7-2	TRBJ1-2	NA	TGTGCCAGCAGCCCGGGGGTTGGGCTAACAGCTAACTATGGCTACACCTTC	CASSPGVGLTANYGYTF
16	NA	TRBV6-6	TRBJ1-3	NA	TGTGCCAGCAGTTACTCCGCGGATAGCTCTGGAAACACCATATATTTT	CASSYSADSSGNTIYF
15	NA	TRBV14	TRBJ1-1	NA	TGTGCCAGCAGCTTGACTGGGGGGGCGCGTACTGAAGCTTTCTTT	CASSLTGGARTEAFF
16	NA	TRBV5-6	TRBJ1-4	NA	TGTGCCAGCAGCTTGGCCGTGGGGAAGTATAAGGAAAAACTGTTTTTT	CASSLAVGKYKEKLFF
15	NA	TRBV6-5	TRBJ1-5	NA	TGTGCCAGCAGCCCAGAAGAGGGTTTTGGGCAGCCCCAGCATTTT	CASSPEEGFGQPQHF
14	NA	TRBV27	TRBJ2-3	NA	TGTGCCAGCTCGGCACCTACATACACAGATACGCAGTATTTT	CASSAPTYTDTQYF
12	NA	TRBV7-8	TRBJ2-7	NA	TGTGCCAGCAGCTTGCCCAATACTGAGCAGTACTTC	CASSLPNTEQYF
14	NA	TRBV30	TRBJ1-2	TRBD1	TGTGCCTGGAGTGTACTTGAGGGGGCCTATGGCTACACCTTC	CAWSVLEGAYGYTF
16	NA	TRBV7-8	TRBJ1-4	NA	TGTGCCAGCAGCCCCAGACGACATACAACTAATGAAAAACTGTTTTTT	CASSPRRHTTNEKLFF
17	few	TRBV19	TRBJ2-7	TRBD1	TGTGCCAGTAGACGCGGGACAGGGGGACAGAGCTCCTACGAGCAGTACTTC	CASRRGTGGQSSYEQYF
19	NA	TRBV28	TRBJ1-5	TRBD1	TGTGCCAGCAGTTTATGGACAGGGGGCGGCATGGGTAGCAATCAGCCCCAGCATTTT	CASSLWTGGGMGSNQPQHF
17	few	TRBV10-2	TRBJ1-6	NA	TGCGCCAGCAGTGAGGGACGGTCGAGCGGCTATAATTCACCCCTCCACTTT	CASSEGRSSGYNSPLHF
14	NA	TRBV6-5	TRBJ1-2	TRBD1	TGTGCCAGCACTCGAGACAGGGTGGTCTATGGCTACACCTTC	CASTRDRVVYGYTF
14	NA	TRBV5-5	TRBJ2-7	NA	TGTGCCAGCAGCGGCCGGGATAGAGCCTACGAGCAGTACTTC	CASSGRDRAYEQYF
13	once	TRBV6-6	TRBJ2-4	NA	TGTGCCAGCAGTTACGCTCGGGAAAACATTCAGTACTTC	CASSYARENIQYF
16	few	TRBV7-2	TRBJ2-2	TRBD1	TGTGCCAGCAGCTTACCGACAGGGGGCGCCACCGGGGAGCTGTTTTTT	CASSLPTGGATGELFF
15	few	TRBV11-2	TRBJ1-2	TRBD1	TGTGCCAGCAGACCTATGACAGGGACGGTTAATGGCTACACCTTC	CASRPMTGTVNGYTF
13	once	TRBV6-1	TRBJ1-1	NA	TGTGCCAGCAGCCGCCTTGGGAACACTGAAGCTTTCTTT	CASSRLGNTEAFF
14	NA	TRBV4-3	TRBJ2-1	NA	TGCGCCAGCAGCCAAGCCCGTAGGGGGGATGAGCAGTTCTTC	CASSQARRGDEQFF
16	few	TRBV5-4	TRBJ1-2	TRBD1	TGTGCCAGCAGCTCGATGGACAGGGTTGGTAACTATGGCTACACCTTC	CASSSMDRVGNYGYTF